Following are 21 T cell receptor beta chains from one sample sequenced in a study of blood T cell repertoires in COVID-19. Only in-frame clones appear in the TCRdb table, and some are missing; sequencing was by immunoSEQ multiplex PCR. In the table there are around 260,000 clones, about 86% of which are singletons. Sequenced sample: PBMCs or T cells enriched from blood (not recorded which). Every receptor here comes from a man aged 30 to 45 with acute COVID-19.

This chain links TRBV11-2 with TRBJ1-4, with a possible D match to TRBD1 (5 bases). Germline V gene sequence: CDR1 SGHAT, CDR2 FQNNGV. The CDR3 extends over 16 amino acids. The V end was cut by 5 bases, the J end by 2 bases, with 15 bases between. CDR3 DNA: TGTGCCAGCAGCCCACGGTTGGGGCCCACTAATGAAAAACTGTTTTTT. Its translation: CASSPRLGPTNEKLFF.

The chain has TRBV5-1 and TRBJ2-7; 7 nucleotides agree with TRBD1. The CDR3 spans 13 residues. Germline V CDR1 and CDR2: SGHRS, YFSETQ. CDR3: CASSSDRAWGQYV. In DNA form, the CDR3 reads TGTGCCAGCAGCTCCGACAGGGCTTGGGGGCAGTACGTC.

V gene TRBV6-1 combines with J gene TRBJ2-5; 8 nucleotides agree with TRBD2. The CDR3 extends over 15 amino acids. V lost 2 bases, J lost 2 bases, and 4 bases stayed unmatched. The V gene's germline CDR1 is MNHNS and CDR2 SASEGT. As DNA, the CDR3 is TGTGCCAGCAGTGAATTATCGGGGGGGCAAGAGACCCAGTACTTC. Protein product: CASSELSGGQETQYF.

The chain is built from TRBV5-1 and TRBJ2-3, with no clear D. Trimming took off 4 bases at V and 5 bases at J, with 14 bases between the two ends. The CDR3 covers 14 residues. Germline V lookup: CDR1 SGHRS, CDR2 YFSETQ. The CDR3 protein is CASSPVTEIDTQYF. The CDR3 DNA follows: TGCGCCAGCAGCCCGGTCACAGAGATAGATACGCAGTATTTT. Looking up the rest from reference TRBV5-1 and TRBJ2-3 gives the full variable domain: KAGVTQTPRYLIKTRGQQVTLSCSPISGHRSVSWYQQTPGQGLQFLFEYFSETQRNKGNFPGRFSGRQFSNSRSEMNVSTLELGDSALYLCASSPVTEIDTQYFGPGTRLTVL.

This sequence joins TRBV6-5 and TRBJ1-5, with a possible D match to TRBD1 (6 bases). Germline CDR1 is MNHEY and CDR2 is SVGAGI. This CDR3 comprises 13 residues. V was pared by 6 bases and J by 6 bases, with 12 bases between. Here the CDR3 DNA reads TGTGCCAGCAGCCCAGGGGTTGCTCAGCCCCAGCATTTT. Translated: CASSPGVAQPQHF.

Regarding this clone: At one end, the junction sequence differs from germline, possibly due to a read error. This chain connects TRBV24-1 to TRBJ2-1; 7 nucleotides align to TRBD2. Germline CDR1 reads KGHDR; CDR2 reads SFDVKD. The CDR3 totals 12 residues. This chain's CDR3 is CDQRGLYNEQFF. CDR3 DNA sequence: TGCGATCAGCGGGGACTCTACAATGAGCAGTTCTTC.

The V call is TRBV9, the J call TRBJ1-2; 9 bases line up with TRBD1. CDR3 length: 15 residues. Looked up from germline, CDR1 is SGDLS and CDR2 is YYNGEE. The V and J ends lost 3 bases and 6 bases, in that order; junction bases with no gene match: 9. CDR3 in amino acids: CASSGRTGGPDGYTF. The CDR3, as DNA: TGTGCCAGCAGCGGAAGAACAGGGGGCCCGGATGGCTACACCTTC.

This chain uses TRBV5-4 with TRBJ1-1; 8 bases are shared with TRBD1. From germline, CDR1 is SGHNT and CDR2 YYREEE (reference sequence). The CDR3 has 13 amino acids. Trimming removed 4 bases from V and 2 bases from J; junction bases left unmatched: 1. CDR3 loop: CASSGQGNTEAFF. CDR3 nucleotide sequence: TGTGCCAGCAGCGGACAGGGAAACACTGAAGCTTTCTTT. Looking up the rest from reference TRBV5-4 and TRBJ1-1 gives the full variable domain: ETGVTQSPTHLIKTRGQQVTLRCSSQSGHNTVSWYQQALGQGPQFIFQYYREEENGRGNFPPRFSGLQFPNYSSELNVNALELDDSALYLCASSGQGNTEAFFGQGTRLTVV.

The chain couples TRBV28 to TRBJ2-1, with a tentative D call TRBD2 (6 bases). V lost 8 bases and J lost 1, with 9 bases in between. Germline values: CDR1 MDHEN, CDR2 SYDVKM. The CDR3 is made up of 13 amino acids. The CDR3 reads CASGGKSYNEQFF. CDR3 coding DNA: TGTGCCAGCGGCGGGAAATCCTACAATGAGCAGTTCTTC.

Worth noting for this clone: The same CDR3 is also encoded by other DNA sequences in this sample. The chain joins TRBV10-1 to TRBJ1-1, with TRBD1 as a possible D gene (6 bases). The germline gives CDR1 WNHNN, CDR2 SYGVQD (reference sequence). The CDR3 is made up of 15 amino acids. V lost 2 bases, J lost 1 base, and 11 bases lay in between. CDR3 residues: CASSELGRGNTEAFF. CDR3 DNA sequence: TGCGCCAGCAGTGAGCTTGGCAGGGGGAACACTGAAGCTTTCTTT.

The chain couples TRBV10-3 to TRBJ2-1; D may be TRBD1 (5 bases). V lost 6 bases and J 0 bases, leaving 9 bases between the germline ends. The CDR3 extends over 14 amino acids. Germline CDR1 is ENHRY and CDR2 is SYGVKD. This chain's CDR3 is CAIRGQGSYNEQFF. The CDR3 DNA reads as TGTGCCATCAGGGGCCAGGGCTCCTACAATGAGCAGTTCTTC.

The chain has TRBV24-1 and TRBJ2-1; the D is unclear. Per the germline V gene, CDR1 is KGHDR and CDR2 is SFDVKD. The germline V and J ends were trimmed by 0 bases and 6 bases, with 5 bases remaining between them. There are 13 residues in the CDR3. CDR3 DNA: TGTGCCACCAGTGATTTGTTATCCAATGAGCAGTTCTTC. Encoded protein: CATSDLLSNEQFF.

This chain joins TRBV5-1 and TRBJ1-1; D not resolved. Trimming took off 4 bases at V and 4 bases at J, with 14 bases between the two ends. This CDR3 is 14 amino acids long. The germline V gene encodes CDR1 SGHRS and CDR2 YFSETQ. In DNA, the CDR3 is TGCGCCAGCAGCCCGGACCCGGGGAGCACTGAAGCTTTCTTT. Encoded protein: CASSPDPGSTEAFF.

The J gene is TRBJ2-7, the V gene TRBV6-5, with TRBD2 as a possible D gene (6 bases). The length of the CDR3 is 12 residues. The V and J ends lost 6 bases and 2 bases respectively, with 8 bases between them. The germline V gene has CDR1 MNHEY and CDR2 SVGAGI. The CDR3 DNA reads TGTGCCAGCAGCGGGGGTCCCTACGAGCAGTACGTC. Residues: CASSGGPYEQYV.

V gene TRBV5-1 combines with J gene TRBJ1-1; a possible D gene is TRBD1 (5 bases). Trimming took 4 bases from V and 4 from J, leaving 14 bases between them. Germline V CDR1 and CDR2: SGHRS, YFSETQ. This CDR3 comprises 14 residues. The CDR3 here is CASSPVRGGTEAFF. For the CDR3, the DNA is TGCGCCAGCAGCCCTGTTAGGGGTGGCACTGAAGCTTTCTTT.

Turning to this clone: The junction does not match germline at one end; this may be a read error. The chain is built from TRBV5-3 and TRBJ2-5; TRBD1 matches 8 bases. TRBV5-3 is flagged as an ORF with uncertain function. The CDR3 is made up of 11 amino acids. CDR3 loop: CARSEGQAKDF. The CDR3, as DNA: TGTGCCAGAAGCGAGGGACAGGCCAAGGACTTC.

This chain uses TRBV19 with TRBJ2-3; 8 bases are a match to TRBD2. The germline gives CDR1 LNHDA, CDR2 SQIVND (reference sequence). The CDR3 covers 13 residues. After removal of 7 bases from V and 3 bases from J, the junction contained 3 bases not matched to a gene. Here the CDR3 reads CASTRGGTDTQYF. Written as DNA, the CDR3 is TGTGCCAGTACCCGGGGGGGGACAGATACGCAGTATTTT.

The gene calls are TRBV4-1 and TRBJ1-4; D unresolved. Trimming removed 0 bases at V and 6 bases at J, with 11 bases between. The CDR3 runs to 15 residues. From germline, CDR1 is MGHRA and CDR2 YSYEKL. The CDR3, as DNA: TGCGCCAGCAGCCAAGATTACAGCTTCCATGAAAAACTGTTTTTT. Translated, it gives CASSQDYSFHEKLFF.

The gene calls are TRBV27 and TRBJ1-2; 7 bases are a match to TRBD1. Unmatched junction bases numbered 7, after V lost 5 bases and J lost 4 bases. In germline, CDR1 is MNHEY, CDR2 SMNVEV (reference sequence). The CDR3 has 14 amino acids. CDR3 protein: CASSPSGQLYGYTF. CDR3 sequence (DNA): TGTGCCAGCAGTCCCTCGGGACAGCTCTATGGCTACACCTTC.

The chain couples TRBV5-1 to TRBJ2-4, with TRBD2 identical over 10 bases. CDR1 is SGHRS and CDR2 is YFSETQ in the germline V gene. Trimming cost V 4 bases and J 3 bases; bases outside gene matches: 10. CDR3 length: 17 amino acids. The CDR3, as DNA: TGCGCCAGCAGCCCCAGCGGGACTAGCGTAGGCAAAAACATTCAGTACTTC. Its protein is CASSPSGTSVGKNIQYF.

The V gene is TRBV6-5, the J gene TRBJ1-4; tentatively, D is TRBD1 (6 bases). The CDR3 loop spans 13 amino acids. Trimming took 10 bases from V and 4 from J, leaving 13 bases between them. From germline, CDR1 is MNHEY and CDR2 SVGAGI. The chain's CDR3 is CATQGRGNEKLFF. The CDR3 bases are TGTGCCACCCAGGGGAGGGGTAATGAAAAACTGTTTTTT.